This TCR beta chain was identified during a study of blood T cells in healthy people across ages. Overall study context: In model experiments, template switching was able to capture about one barcoded beta molecule for every two T cells that were present.

With a J-beta primer mix and a sample-barcoded 5' primer, a second PCR ran about 6 to 11 cycles. Sequencing of every sample gave 3 million or more CDR3-containing paired-end reads. TCRdb reanalysed the 5' RACE reads using MiXCR and keeps one entry per CDR3 protein. The sample shows roughly 1,500,000 distinct CDR3 sequences, 30% to 40% of them seen only once. As to this clonotype: At one boundary the junction diverges from the germline segment, which might be a read error.

Donation came from healthy Caucasian individuals in Russia who were aged 6 to 90. The extraction recovered at least 5.5 micrograms of total RNA per sample. CDR1 and CDR2 from the germline V gene are SGDLS and YYNGEE. The CDR3 runs 14 residues. V gene TRBV9 combines with J gene TRBJ1-2; D is perhaps TRBD1 (5 bases). What was sequenced was blood. This TCR derives from a woman between 25 and 40 years old in good health. Here the CDR3 DNA reads TGTGCCAGCAGCGTAGGCAGGGAGGACTATGACTACACCTTC. Translated: CASSVGREDYDYTF.